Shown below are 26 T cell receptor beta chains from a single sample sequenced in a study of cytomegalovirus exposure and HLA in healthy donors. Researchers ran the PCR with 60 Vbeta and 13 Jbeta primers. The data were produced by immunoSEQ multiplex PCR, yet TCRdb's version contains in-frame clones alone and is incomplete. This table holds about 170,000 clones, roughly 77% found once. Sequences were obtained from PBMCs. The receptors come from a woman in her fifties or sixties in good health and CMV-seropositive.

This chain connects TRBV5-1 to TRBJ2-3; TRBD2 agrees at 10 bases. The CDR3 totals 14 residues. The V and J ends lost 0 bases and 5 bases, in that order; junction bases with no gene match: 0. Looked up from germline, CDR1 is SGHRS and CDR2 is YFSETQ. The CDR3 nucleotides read TGCGCCAGCAGCTTGGGACTAGCGGGAGATACGCAGTATTTT. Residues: CASSLGLAGDTQYF.

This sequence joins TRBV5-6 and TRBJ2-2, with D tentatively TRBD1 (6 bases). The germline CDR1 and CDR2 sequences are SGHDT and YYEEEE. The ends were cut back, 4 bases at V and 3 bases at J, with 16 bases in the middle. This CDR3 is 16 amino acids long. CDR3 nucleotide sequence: TGTGCCAGCAGCATAGAAACAGGGTGGGACACCGGGGAGCTGTTTTTT. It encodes CASSIETGWDTGELFF. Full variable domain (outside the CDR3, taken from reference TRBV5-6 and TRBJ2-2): DAGVTQSPTHLIKTRGQQVTLRCSPKSGHDTVSWYQQALGQGPQFIFQYYEEEERQRGNFPDRFSGHQFPNYSSELNVNALLLGDSALYLCASSIETGWDTGELFFGEGSRLTVL.

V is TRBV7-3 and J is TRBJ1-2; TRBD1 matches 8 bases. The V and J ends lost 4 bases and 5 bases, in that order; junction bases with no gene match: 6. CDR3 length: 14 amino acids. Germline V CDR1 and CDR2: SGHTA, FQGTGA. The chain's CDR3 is CASSSQGAMYGYTF. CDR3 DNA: TGTGCCAGCAGCTCCCAGGGGGCAATGTATGGCTACACCTTC.

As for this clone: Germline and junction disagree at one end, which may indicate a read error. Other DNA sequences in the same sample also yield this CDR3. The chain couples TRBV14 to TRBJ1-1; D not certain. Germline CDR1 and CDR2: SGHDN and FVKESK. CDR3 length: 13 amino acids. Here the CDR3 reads CASSQVGFSGAFF. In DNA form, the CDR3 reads TGTGCCAGCAGCCAAGTTGGCTTTAGCGGAGCTTTCTTC.

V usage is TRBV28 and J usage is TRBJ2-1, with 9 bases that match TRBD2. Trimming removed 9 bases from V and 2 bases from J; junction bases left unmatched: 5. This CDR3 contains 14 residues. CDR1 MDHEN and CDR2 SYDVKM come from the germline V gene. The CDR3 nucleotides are TGTGCCAGTAGCGGGAGTCTTGCCTACAATGAGCAGTTCTTC. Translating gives CASSGSLAYNEQFF.

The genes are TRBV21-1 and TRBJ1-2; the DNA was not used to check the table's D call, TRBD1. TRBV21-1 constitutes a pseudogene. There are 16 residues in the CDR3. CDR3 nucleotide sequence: TGTGCCAGCAGCAGCCCCTGGTCGGACAGGGGCTATGGCTACACCTTC. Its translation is CASSSPWSDRGYGYTF.

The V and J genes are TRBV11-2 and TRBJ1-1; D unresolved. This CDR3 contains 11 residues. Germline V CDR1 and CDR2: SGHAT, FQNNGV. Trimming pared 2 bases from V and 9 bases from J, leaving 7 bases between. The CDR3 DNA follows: TGTGCCAGCAGCTTACACGGGAAAGCTTTCTTT. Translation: CASSLHGKAFF.

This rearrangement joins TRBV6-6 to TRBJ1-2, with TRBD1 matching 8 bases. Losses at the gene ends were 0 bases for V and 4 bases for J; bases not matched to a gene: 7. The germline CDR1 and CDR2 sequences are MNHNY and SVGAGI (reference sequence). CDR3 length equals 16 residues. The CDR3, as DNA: TGTGCCAGCAGTTACTCCGGGCAGGGGGCAGGCTATGGCTACACCTTC. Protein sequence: CASSYSGQGAGYGYTF.

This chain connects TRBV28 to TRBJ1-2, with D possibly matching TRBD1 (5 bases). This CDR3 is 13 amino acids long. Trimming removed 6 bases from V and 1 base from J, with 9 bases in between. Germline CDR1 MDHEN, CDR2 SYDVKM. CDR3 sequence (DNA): TGTGCCAGCAGCGACAGCTTTAACTATGGCTACACCTTC. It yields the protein CASSDSFNYGYTF.

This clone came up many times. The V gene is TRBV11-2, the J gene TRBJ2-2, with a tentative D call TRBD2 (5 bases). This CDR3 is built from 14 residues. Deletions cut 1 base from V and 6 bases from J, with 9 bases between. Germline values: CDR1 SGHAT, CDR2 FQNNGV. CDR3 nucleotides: TGTGCCAGCAGCTTAGCGGGAAGGGCCGGGGAGCTGTTTTTT. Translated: CASSLAGRAGELFF.

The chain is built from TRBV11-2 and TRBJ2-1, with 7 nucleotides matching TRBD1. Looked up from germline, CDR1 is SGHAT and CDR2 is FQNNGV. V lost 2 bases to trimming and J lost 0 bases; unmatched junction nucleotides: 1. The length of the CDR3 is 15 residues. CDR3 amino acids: CASSLRGPSYNEQFF. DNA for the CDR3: TGTGCCAGCAGCTTAAGGGGGCCCTCCTACAATGAGCAGTTCTTC.

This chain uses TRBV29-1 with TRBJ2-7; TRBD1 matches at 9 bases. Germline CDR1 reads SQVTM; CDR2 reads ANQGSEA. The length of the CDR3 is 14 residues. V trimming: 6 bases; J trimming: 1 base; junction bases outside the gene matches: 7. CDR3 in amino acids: CSVGPGTGSYEQYF. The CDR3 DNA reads TGCAGCGTCGGACCCGGGACAGGGTCCTACGAGCAGTACTTC.

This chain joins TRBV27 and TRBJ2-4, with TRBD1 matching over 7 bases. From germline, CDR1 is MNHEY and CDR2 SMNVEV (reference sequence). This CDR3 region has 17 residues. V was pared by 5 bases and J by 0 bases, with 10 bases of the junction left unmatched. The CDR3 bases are TGTGCCAGCAGTGGCGCTACAGGGGAACTAGCCAAAAACATTCAGTACTTC. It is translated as CASSGATGELAKNIQYF.

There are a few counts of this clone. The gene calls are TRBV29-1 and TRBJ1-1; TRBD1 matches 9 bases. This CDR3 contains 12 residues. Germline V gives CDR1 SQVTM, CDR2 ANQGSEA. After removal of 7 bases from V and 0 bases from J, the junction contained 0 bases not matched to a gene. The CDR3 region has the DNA TGCAGCGGGACAGGGGTGAACACTGAAGCTTTCTTT. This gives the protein CSGTGVNTEAFF.

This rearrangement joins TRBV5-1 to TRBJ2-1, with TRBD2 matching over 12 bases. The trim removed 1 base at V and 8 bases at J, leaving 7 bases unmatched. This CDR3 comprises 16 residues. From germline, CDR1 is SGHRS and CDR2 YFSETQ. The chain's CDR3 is CASSLLGLAGLDEQFF. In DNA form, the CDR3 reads TGCGCCAGCAGCTTGCTCGGACTAGCGGGATTGGATGAGCAGTTCTTC.

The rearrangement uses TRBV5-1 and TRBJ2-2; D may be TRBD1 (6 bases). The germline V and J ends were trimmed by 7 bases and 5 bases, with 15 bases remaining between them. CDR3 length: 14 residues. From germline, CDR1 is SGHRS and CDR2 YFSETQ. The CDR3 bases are TGCGCCAGCGGGGGCACCGGTAGAACCGGGGAGCTGTTTTTT. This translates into CASGGTGRTGELFF.

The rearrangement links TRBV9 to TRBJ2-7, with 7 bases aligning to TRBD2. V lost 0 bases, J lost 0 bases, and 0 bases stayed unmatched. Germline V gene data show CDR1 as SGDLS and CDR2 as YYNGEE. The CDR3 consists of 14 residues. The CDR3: CASSVGGSSYEQYF. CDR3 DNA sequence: TGTGCCAGCAGCGTAGGCGGGAGCTCCTACGAGCAGTACTTC.

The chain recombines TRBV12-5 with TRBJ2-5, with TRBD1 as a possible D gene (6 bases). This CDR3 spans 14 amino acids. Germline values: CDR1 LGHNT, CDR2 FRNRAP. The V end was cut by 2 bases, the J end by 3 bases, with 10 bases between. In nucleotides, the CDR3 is TGTGCTAGTGGTTTGTGGACAGACGAAGAGACCCAGTACTTC. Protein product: CASGLWTDEETQYF.

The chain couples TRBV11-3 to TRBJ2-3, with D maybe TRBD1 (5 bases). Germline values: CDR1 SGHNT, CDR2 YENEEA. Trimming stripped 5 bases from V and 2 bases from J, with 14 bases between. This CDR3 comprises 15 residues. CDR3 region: CASSQGAGPTDTQYF. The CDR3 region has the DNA TGTGCCAGCAGCCAAGGGGCAGGGCCCACAGATACGCAGTATTTT.

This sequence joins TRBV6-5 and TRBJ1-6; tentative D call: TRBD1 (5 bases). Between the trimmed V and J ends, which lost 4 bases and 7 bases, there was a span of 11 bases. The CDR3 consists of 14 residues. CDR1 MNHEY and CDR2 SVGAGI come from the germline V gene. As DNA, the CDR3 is TGTGCCAGCAGTTGGGTCGGGGGGAATTCACCCCTCCACTTT. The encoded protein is CASSWVGGNSPLHF.

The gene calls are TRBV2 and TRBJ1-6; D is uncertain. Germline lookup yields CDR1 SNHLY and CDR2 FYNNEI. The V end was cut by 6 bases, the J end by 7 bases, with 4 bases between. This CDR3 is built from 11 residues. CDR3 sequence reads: CASRINSPLHF. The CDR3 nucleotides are TGTGCCAGCAGAATAAATTCACCCCTCCACTTT.

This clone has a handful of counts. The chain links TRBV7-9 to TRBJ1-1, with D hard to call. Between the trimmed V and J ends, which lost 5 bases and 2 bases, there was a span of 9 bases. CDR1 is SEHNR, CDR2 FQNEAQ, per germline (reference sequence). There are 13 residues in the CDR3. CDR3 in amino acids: CASSPYFNTEAFF. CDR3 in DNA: TGTGCCAGCAGCCCATACTTTAACACTGAAGCTTTCTTT.

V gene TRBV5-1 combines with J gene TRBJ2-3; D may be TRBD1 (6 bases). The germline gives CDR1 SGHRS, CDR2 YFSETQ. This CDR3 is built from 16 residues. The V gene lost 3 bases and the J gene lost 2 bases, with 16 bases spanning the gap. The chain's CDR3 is CASSSTGSRNTDTQYF. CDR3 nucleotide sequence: TGCGCCAGCAGCTCTACAGGGAGTCGGAACACAGATACGCAGTATTTT. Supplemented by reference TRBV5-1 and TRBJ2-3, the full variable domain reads KAGVTQTPRYLIKTRGQQVTLSCSPISGHRSVSWYQQTPGQGLQFLFEYFSETQRNKGNFPGRFSGRQFSNSRSEMNVSTLELGDSALYLCASSSTGSRNTDTQYFGPGTRLTVL.

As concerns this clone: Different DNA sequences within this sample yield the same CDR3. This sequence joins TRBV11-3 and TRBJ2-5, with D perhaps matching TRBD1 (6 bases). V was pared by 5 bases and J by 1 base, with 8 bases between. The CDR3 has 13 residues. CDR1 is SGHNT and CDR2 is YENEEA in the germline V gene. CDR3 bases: TGTGCCAGCAGCCTGGACAGCCAAGAGACCCAGTACTTC. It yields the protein CASSLDSQETQYF. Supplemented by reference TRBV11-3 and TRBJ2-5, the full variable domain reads EAGVVQSPRYKIIEKKQPVAFWCNPISGHNTLYWYLQNLGQGPELLIRYENEEAVDDSQLPKDRFSAERLKGVDSTLKIQPAELGDSAVYLCASSLDSQETQYFGPGTRLLVL.

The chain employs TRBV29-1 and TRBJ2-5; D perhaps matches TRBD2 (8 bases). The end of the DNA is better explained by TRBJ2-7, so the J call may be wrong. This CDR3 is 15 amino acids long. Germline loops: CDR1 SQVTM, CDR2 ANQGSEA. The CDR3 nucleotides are TGCAGCGTCCGGGGGGGACAGTCGGAGCCCTACGAGCAGTACTTC. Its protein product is CSVRGGQSEPYEQYF.

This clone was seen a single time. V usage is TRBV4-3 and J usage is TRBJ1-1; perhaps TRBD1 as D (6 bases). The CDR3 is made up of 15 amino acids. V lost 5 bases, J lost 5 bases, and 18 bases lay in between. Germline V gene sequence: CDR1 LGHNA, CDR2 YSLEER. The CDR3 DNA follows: TGCGCCAGCAGCGTAGCCTGGGGGGGCAGAACTGAAGCTTTCTTT. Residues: CASSVAWGGRTEAFF.